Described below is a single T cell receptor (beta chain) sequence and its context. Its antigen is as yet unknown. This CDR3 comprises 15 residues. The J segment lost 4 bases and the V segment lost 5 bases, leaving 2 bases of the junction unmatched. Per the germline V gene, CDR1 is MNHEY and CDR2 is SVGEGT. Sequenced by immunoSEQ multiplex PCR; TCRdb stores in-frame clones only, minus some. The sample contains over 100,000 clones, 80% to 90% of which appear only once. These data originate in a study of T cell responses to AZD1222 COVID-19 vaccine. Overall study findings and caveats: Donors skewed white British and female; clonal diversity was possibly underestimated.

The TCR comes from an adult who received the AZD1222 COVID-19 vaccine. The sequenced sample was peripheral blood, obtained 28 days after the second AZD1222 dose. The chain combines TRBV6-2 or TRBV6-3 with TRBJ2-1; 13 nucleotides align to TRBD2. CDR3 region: CASSPLAGGYNEQFF. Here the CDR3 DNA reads TGTGCCAGCAGTCCACTAGCGGGAGGGTACAATGAGCAGTTCTTC.